These 31 T cell receptor beta chains share one sample of origin, sequenced in a study of beta chain features in type 1 diabetes. Sequencing targeted expressed TCRB transcripts, as all isolated RNA had been reverse transcribed. TCRdb's copy holds only in-frame clones and misses some; the assay was immunoSEQ multiplex PCR. The top ten hold 2% to 2.5% of the sample, which has roughly 150,000 clones, around 10% seen once. The sample taken for sequencing was central memory CD4+ T cells from blood. The receptor set was obtained from a man in his late teens or twenties in good health.

The rearrangement uses TRBV28 and TRBJ1-2; possibly TRBD1 for D (6 bases). CDR1 MDHEN and CDR2 SYDVKM come from the germline V gene. The CDR3 is 15 amino acids. Trimming left V 7 bases short and J 4 bases short, with 19 bases between. CDR3 protein: CASTRRGVHGYGYTF. Written as DNA, the CDR3 is TGTGCCAGCACCAGGAGGGGGGTTCACGGCTATGGCTACACCTTC.

This clone was picked up many times. The chain has TRBV5-1 and TRBJ2-1, with a tentative D call TRBD2 (6 bases). Germline lookup yields CDR1 SGHRS and CDR2 YFSETQ. The CDR3 length is 14 residues. The V end lost 3 bases, the J end lost 6 bases, and 13 bases lay between the germline ends. CDR3: CASSYGGTSNEQFF. The CDR3 DNA reads as TGCGCCAGCAGCTATGGGGGGACCAGCAATGAGCAGTTCTTC.

The sample holds a few counts of this clone. V and J are TRBV7-2 and TRBJ2-7; no clear D gene. The V gene lost 5 bases and the J gene lost 2 bases, with 16 bases spanning the gap. CDR1 is SGHTA and CDR2 is FQGNSA in the germline V gene. The CDR3 totals 15 residues. The CDR3 is CASSGSWAGAYEQYF. CDR3 coding DNA: TGTGCCAGCAGCGGTAGCTGGGCTGGCGCCTACGAGCAGTACTTC.

This clone turned up a few times. The chain employs TRBV11-2 and TRBJ2-7; TRBD1 might be the D (5 bases). The CDR3 is made up of 12 amino acids. Germline V gene data show CDR1 as SGHAT and CDR2 as FQNNGV. The germline V and J ends were trimmed by 10 bases and 3 bases, with 13 bases remaining between them. CDR3 coding DNA: TGTGCCATCGAAGGGGCAAACTACGAGCAGTACTTC. Translated: CAIEGANYEQYF. Based on the CDR3 plus reference TRBV11-2 and TRBJ2-7, the full variable domain is EAGVAQSPRYKIIEKRQSVAFWCNPISGHATLYWYQQILGQGPKLLIQFQNNGVVDDSQLPKDRFSAERLKGVDSTLKIQPAKLEDSAVYLCAIEGANYEQYFGPGTRLTVT.

In this sample, this clone turned up a few times. The chain joins TRBV9 to TRBJ1-2; 7 bases align to TRBD1. This CDR3 has 13 residues. From germline, CDR1 is SGDLS and CDR2 YYNGEE. V was pared by 5 bases and J by 2 bases, with 3 bases of the junction left unmatched. The CDR3 DNA is TGTGCCAGCAGTGACAGGGTAAACTATGGCTACACCTTC. Its translation: CASSDRVNYGYTF.

The chain is built from TRBV29-1 and TRBJ1-5, with D hard to call. Trimming cost V 6 bases and J 0 bases, with 12 bases left between them. Looked up from germline, CDR1 is SQVTM and CDR2 is ANQGSEA. This CDR3 comprises 14 residues. The CDR3 loop is CSVRLSSSNQPQHF. In DNA form, the CDR3 reads TGCAGCGTGAGGCTGAGTTCTAGCAATCAGCCCCAGCATTTT.

The J gene is TRBJ1-1, the V gene TRBV27; D might be TRBD1 (5 bases). This CDR3 has 13 amino acids. V lost 3 bases and J lost 2, with 7 bases in between. Germline V lookup: CDR1 MNHEY, CDR2 SMNVEV (reference sequence). CDR3 amino acids: CASSFGGNTEAFF. The CDR3 bases are TGTGCCAGCAGTTTTGGGGGAAACACTGAAGCTTTCTTT.

This chain uses TRBV11-1 with TRBJ2-3; tentative D call: TRBD2 (5 bases). The CDR3 runs to 15 residues. V lost 6 bases and J lost 2, with 15 bases in between. Germline loops: CDR1 SGHAT, CDR2 FQDESV (reference sequence). CDR3 in DNA: TGTGCCAGCAGGGACGCCATCCGGGACACAGATACGCAGTATTTT. The encoded protein is CASRDAIRDTDTQYF.

This rearrangement joins TRBV5-1 to TRBJ2-7; no clear D. V lost 3 bases to trimming and J lost 3 bases, with 16 bases between them. CDR3 size: 15 residues. Germline V gene sequence: CDR1 SGHRS, CDR2 YFSETQ. CDR3 amino acids: CASSSTGRNIYEQYF. The DNA for the CDR3 is TGCGCCAGCAGCTCTACTGGCAGGAACATCTACGAGCAGTACTTC.

This clone was observed many times. The chain is built from TRBV19 and TRBJ2-7; tentative D call: TRBD1 (6 bases). V gave up 11 bases and J gave up 7 bases, with 27 bases separating them. The germline V gene has CDR1 LNHDA and CDR2 SQIVND (reference sequence). This CDR3 region has 15 residues. The CDR3 coding sequence is TGTGCCGCAGCAACGTCTCACAGGGAGACGTTGGAGCAGTACTTC. Translated, it gives CAAATSHRETLEQYF.

The CDR3 DNA reads as TGTGCCAGCTCACAAAAAGGAATTGAGCAGTTCTTC. Its translation is CASSQKGIEQFF. The chain recombines TRBV18 with TRBJ2-1; unclear D gene. Per the germline V gene, CDR1 is KGHSH and CDR2 is LQKENI. Trimming left V 4 bases short and J 9 bases short, with 10 bases between. The CDR3 extends over 12 amino acids.

The chain is built from TRBV9 and TRBJ2-1; a weak D match, TRBD1 (6 bases). The CDR3 spans 14 residues. Per the germline V gene, CDR1 is SGDLS and CDR2 is YYNGEE. V dropped 3 bases and J dropped 9 bases, with 16 bases sitting between them. The CDR3 coding sequence is TGTGCCAGCAGCGAGCCCGGGTTAGGGGGTGAGCAGTTCTTC. It is translated as CASSEPGLGGEQFF. The full variable domain, rest sourced from reference TRBV9 and TRBJ2-1, is DSGVTQTPKHLITATGQRVTLRCSPRSGDLSVYWYQQSLDQGLQFLIQYYNGEERAKGNILERFSAQQFPDLHSELNLSSLELGDSALYFCASSEPGLGGEQFFGPGTRLTVL.

The rearrangement uses TRBV6-6 and TRBJ2-3; a possible D gene is TRBD2 (6 bases). The CDR3 sequence is 16 residues long. Trimming left V 5 bases short and J 1 base short, with 16 bases between. Germline V gene lookup returns CDR1 MNHNY and CDR2 SVGAGI (reference sequence). The CDR3 loop reads CASSLGLNPGTDTQYF. The CDR3 coding sequence is TGTGCCAGCAGTCTAGGACTAAACCCTGGCACAGATACGCAGTATTTT.

Regarding this clone: The sample holds other DNA sequences that translate to the same CDR3. The gene calls are TRBV30 and TRBJ2-7; D call uncertain. Between the trimmed V and J ends, which lost 0 bases and 3 bases, there was a span of 6 bases. The CDR3 is made up of 12 amino acids. CDR1 and CDR2 (germline): GTSNPN, SVGIG (reference sequence). CDR3 amino acids: CAWSVDIYEQYF. For the CDR3, the DNA is TGTGCCTGGAGTGTTGATATCTACGAGCAGTACTTC.

The chain employs TRBV30 and TRBJ2-1; 8 bases line up with TRBD1. CDR1 GTSNPN and CDR2 SVGIG come from the germline V gene (reference sequence). With V trimmed by 4 bases and J by 6 bases, 2 bases remained unmatched. This CDR3 is built from 12 residues. CDR3 sequence reads: CAWKGTGNEQFF. The CDR3 region has the DNA TGTGCCTGGAAAGGGACAGGCAATGAGCAGTTCTTC.

V gene TRBV10-3 combines with J gene TRBJ2-3, with TRBD1 matching over 9 bases. This CDR3 has 15 amino acids. In germline, CDR1 is ENHRY, CDR2 SYGVKD. After removal of 4 bases from V and 4 bases from J, the junction contained 6 bases not matched to a gene. CDR3 DNA sequence: TGTGCCATCAGTGCGGGGAGGGACAGGGCAGATACGCAGTATTTT. This sequence encodes CAISAGRDRADTQYF.

This chain uses TRBV9 with TRBJ2-5; TRBD2 aligns across 12 bases. Germline trimming cut 4 bases from V and 4 bases from J; bases unmatched to any gene: 11. CDR3 length: 17 amino acids. Per germline, CDR1 SGDLS and CDR2 YYNGEE. The CDR3 region is CASSRETSGRYGETQYF. The CDR3 nucleotides are TGTGCCAGCAGCCGGGAGACTAGCGGGAGATATGGAGAGACCCAGTACTTC.

This clone has just a few counts. DNA for the CDR3: TGTGCCAGCAGCCGAGACCGGGCCCATGACGAGCAGTACTTC. This encodes CASSRDRAHDEQYF. J is TRBJ2-7 and V is TRBV4-2; D is undetermined. CDR1 and CDR2 (germline): LGHNA, YNFKEQ. The CDR3 runs to 14 residues. Trimming cost V 4 bases and J 5 bases, with 15 bases left between them.

The chain uses TRBV11-2 and TRBJ1-4, with TRBD1 identical over 7 bases. Unmatched junction bases numbered 11, after V lost 5 bases and J lost 5 bases. The CDR3 has 16 residues. Per the germline V gene, CDR1 is SGHAT and CDR2 is FQNNGV. CDR3 sequence reads: CASSPNRGMGNEKLFF. Written as DNA, the CDR3 is TGTGCCAGCAGCCCTAACAGGGGTATGGGGAATGAAAAACTGTTTTTT.

This clone was detected only a few times. The chain links TRBV18 to TRBJ1-2; D perhaps matches TRBD1 (6 bases). The CDR3 is made up of 13 amino acids. The germline V gene has CDR1 KGHSH and CDR2 LQKENI. Trimming pared 5 bases from V and 9 bases from J, leaving 16 bases between. The chain's CDR3 is CASSTNRERRYTF. CDR3 DNA: TGTGCCAGCTCAACAAACAGGGAACGTCGCTACACCTTC.

The sample holds a few counts of this clone. The CDR3 DNA sequence: TGTGCCAGCAGGGGGACAGGGTCTGGCTATGGCTACACCTTC. Its translation is CASRGTGSGYGYTF. V and J are TRBV9 and TRBJ1-2; 9 bases match TRBD1. V was clipped by 5 bases and J by 4 bases; unmatched bases: 6. CDR3 length: 14 residues. The germline V gene has CDR1 SGDLS and CDR2 YYNGEE.

In this sample, this clone turned up a few times. This same CDR3 is encoded by further DNA sequences in the sample. This sequence joins TRBV4-3 and TRBJ2-3; TRBD1 matches 7 bases. With 0 bases clipped from V and 0 bases from J, the junction kept 0 bases outside the gene matches. Germline values: CDR1 LGHNA, CDR2 YSLEER. This CDR3 is built from 15 residues. The CDR3 reads CASSQEGQSTDTQYF. Here the CDR3 DNA reads TGCGCCAGCAGCCAAGAGGGACAGAGCACAGATACGCAGTATTTT.

This clone was observed at least ten times. The chain has TRBV7-9 and TRBJ1-2, with 7 bases matching TRBD1. Germline CDR1 and CDR2: SEHNR and FQNEAQ (reference sequence). The CDR3 sequence is 14 residues long. V shed 1 base and J 4 bases; nucleotides not matched to a gene: 3. The CDR3 DNA is TGTGCCAGCAGCTTAGGAGGGACAGTCTATGGCTACACCTTC. This codes for CASSLGGTVYGYTF.

In its sample, this clone was seen a few times. The chain employs TRBV29-1 and TRBJ1-2; D ambiguous. The CDR3 is 12 amino acids. The V end lost 6 bases, the J end lost 5 bases, and 13 bases lay between the germline ends. CDR1 SQVTM and CDR2 ANQGSEA come from the germline V gene. This CDR3 is CSVYLGGYGYTF. The CDR3 bases are TGCAGCGTCTACCTGGGAGGGTATGGCTACACCTTC.

This clone showed up just a few times. The rearrangement links TRBV4-1 to TRBJ2-3; TRBD2 matches 8 bases. CDR3 length equals 16 residues. Germline loops: CDR1 MGHRA, CDR2 YSYEKL. V gave up 0 bases and J gave up 0 bases; unmatched junction bases: 2. Here the CDR3 DNA reads TGCGCCAGCAGCCAAGACGGGACTAGAAGCACAGATACGCAGTATTTT. It specifies CASSQDGTRSTDTQYF.

This clone was counted a few times. V and J are TRBV7-9 and TRBJ1-4; 10 bases match TRBD1. V gave up 5 bases and J gave up 7 bases; unmatched junction bases: 7. The CDR3 is 15 amino acids. Germline V lookup: CDR1 SEHNR, CDR2 FQNEAQ (reference sequence). Here the CDR3 reads CASSPRTGGIEKLFF. Written as DNA, the CDR3 is TGTGCCAGCAGCCCCCGGACAGGGGGAATTGAAAAACTGTTTTTT.

This clone has a count of ten or more. The rearrangement uses TRBV14 and TRBJ2-5, with D unclear. CDR1 SGHDN and CDR2 FVKESK come from the germline V gene. The CDR3 totals 12 residues. Trimming removed 2 bases at V and 5 bases at J, with 6 bases between. CDR3 protein: CASSQSSETQYF. The CDR3 DNA reads as TGTGCCAGCAGCCAAAGTTCGGAGACCCAGTACTTC.

The chain uses TRBV29-1 and TRBJ1-1, with D hard to call. This CDR3 is built from 15 residues. The ends were cut back, 3 bases at V and 0 bases at J, with 14 bases in the middle. Germline CDR1 SQVTM, CDR2 ANQGSEA. CDR3 nucleotide sequence: TGCAGCGTTGACCATCCCGGGATTATGAACACTGAAGCTTTCTTT. This gives the protein CSVDHPGIMNTEAFF.

This clone came up a few times. Other DNA sequences from this sample encode an identical CDR3 as well. The V and J genes are TRBV4-2 and TRBJ2-1; 13 nucleotides line up with TRBD2. V lost 4 bases to trimming and J lost 5 bases; unmatched junction nucleotides: 2. Germline V gene lookup returns CDR1 LGHNA and CDR2 YNFKEQ. CDR3 length: 15 amino acids. The DNA of the CDR3 is TGTGCCAGCAGCCTGGGACTAGCGGGGAACAATGAGCAGTTCTTC. Translating it yields CASSLGLAGNNEQFF.

Worth noting for this clone: Other DNA sequences in the same sample also yield this CDR3. The chain is built from TRBV29-1 and TRBJ1-2; D is unresolved. CDR1 is SQVTM and CDR2 is ANQGSEA in the germline V gene. The ends were cut back, 4 bases at V and 7 bases at J, with 7 bases in the middle. This CDR3 contains 10 residues. The DNA of the CDR3 is TGCAGCGTTGGGGATTCTGGCTACACCTTC. Amino acid sequence: CSVGDSGYTF.

This clone occurred many times. This chain links TRBV7-9 with TRBJ2-1, with D perhaps TRBD1 (6 bases). The CDR3 extends over 15 amino acids. Trimming pared 1 base from V and 0 bases from J, leaving 7 bases between. CDR1 is SEHNR and CDR2 is FQNEAQ in the germline V gene (reference sequence). CDR3 DNA: TGTGCCAGCAGCTTAGGAGGGGGCTCCTACAATGAGCAGTTCTTC. It translates to CASSLGGGSYNEQFF.